Shown below are 9 T cell receptor beta chains from a single sample sequenced in a study of T cell repertoires in ileal Crohn's disease. The repertoire was sequenced with immunoSEQ multiplex PCR; TCRdb's copy has only in-frame clones and lacks some. The sample holds around 1,500 clones, about nine tenths seen once. The time point was: neoterminal ileum biopsy at postoperative endoscopy, about 6 months after surgery. Source material: ileal tissue. These receptors were obtained from an adult with Crohn's disease.

This chain connects TRBV5-6 to TRBJ2-3, with TRBD2 matching 10 bases. Germline-derived CDR1 and CDR2 are SGHDT and YYEEEE. J was trimmed by 2 bases and V by 4 bases; bases with no gene match: 10. The CDR3 covers 17 residues. The chain's CDR3 is CASSRLSLAGDTDTQYF. CDR3 coding DNA: TGTGCCAGCAGCCGTTTGAGCCTAGCGGGGGACACAGATACGCAGTATTTT.

V usage is TRBV29-1 and J usage is TRBJ2-7; 7 bases match TRBD1. V lost 7 bases to trimming and J lost 7 bases; unmatched junction nucleotides: 10. This CDR3 comprises 12 residues. Germline values: CDR1 SQVTM, CDR2 ANQGSEA. CDR3 in DNA: TGCAGCGGGGAGACAGGGAATAGGGAGCAGTACTTC. It yields the protein CSGETGNREQYF.

The sample holds one count of this clone. The chain has TRBV5-6 and TRBJ1-3; D is uncertain. The CDR3 consists of 13 residues. With 3 bases removed from V and 1 base from J, the gap between germline ends came to 5 bases. Per germline, CDR1 SGHDT and CDR2 YYEEEE. CDR3 sequence: CASSWSSGNTIYF. CDR3 in DNA: TGTGCCAGCAGCTGGTCTTCTGGAAACACCATATATTTT.

The chain combines TRBV5-6 with TRBJ2-7; 8 nucleotides align to TRBD1. The germline V gene encodes CDR1 SGHDT and CDR2 YYEEEE. Trimming at V came to 2 bases and at J to 2 bases, leaving 3 bases not matched to a gene. This CDR3 is built from 14 residues. The CDR3 is CASSFGGQAYEQYF. Here the CDR3 DNA reads TGTGCCAGCAGCTTCGGGGGACAGGCCTACGAGCAGTACTTC.

This clone was detected only once. The rearrangement uses TRBV6-1 and TRBJ2-7, with D possibly being TRBD2 (5 bases). Germline lookup yields CDR1 MNHNS and CDR2 SASEGT. This CDR3 spans 16 amino acids. Trimming removed 3 bases at V and 1 base at J, with 16 bases between. CDR3 DNA sequence: TGTGCCAGCAGTGACCACCGGGGAGCGAAATCCTACGAGCAGTACTTC. It codes for CASSDHRGAKSYEQYF.

This chain joins TRBV15 and TRBJ2-5, with D hard to call. Germline loops: CDR1 LNHNV, CDR2 YYDKDF (reference sequence). The V end lost 0 bases, the J end lost 3 bases, and 11 bases lay between the germline ends. The CDR3 is made up of 15 amino acids. CDR3 protein: CATSRDLEREETQYF. CDR3 sequence (DNA): TGTGCCACCAGCAGAGATCTCGAACGAGAAGAGACCCAGTACTTC.

CDR3 nucleotides: TGTGCCAGCAGCACGGCCAGCGGGGAAGGCACAGATACGCAGTATTTT. Protein: CASSTASGEGTDTQYF. V and J are TRBV5-6 and TRBJ2-3; 7 nucleotides line up with TRBD2. After removal of 4 bases from V and 1 base from J, the junction contained 9 bases not matched to a gene. This CDR3 is 16 amino acids long. Germline-derived CDR1 and CDR2 are SGHDT and YYEEEE.

V gene TRBV18 combines with J gene TRBJ2-1; the match to TRBD1 covers 8 bases. CDR3 size: 18 residues. The trim removed 3 bases at V and 8 bases at J, leaving 18 bases unmatched. The V gene's germline CDR1 is KGHSH and CDR2 LQKENI. In DNA, the CDR3 is TGTGCCAGCTCACCGATCAGGGGGCGATCCGGGCAAGAGGATGAGCAGTTCTTC. This translates into CASSPIRGRSGQEDEQFF. Supplemented by reference TRBV18 and TRBJ2-1, the full variable domain reads NAGVMQNPRHLVRRRGQEARLRCSPMKGHSHVYWYRQLPEEGLKFMVYLQKENIIDESGMPKERFSAEFPKEGPSILRIQQVVRGDSAAYFCASSPIRGRSGQEDEQFFGPGTRLTVL.

The genes are TRBV19 and TRBJ1-2, with 10 bases lining up with TRBD1. Germline V gene lookup returns CDR1 LNHDA and CDR2 SQIVND (reference sequence). The CDR3 loop spans 15 amino acids. The V segment lost 0 bases and the J segment 6 bases; nucleotides outside the gene matches: 4. The CDR3 reads CASSIDSGTGDGYTF. The CDR3 bases are TGTGCCAGTAGTATAGATTCCGGGACAGGGGATGGCTACACCTTC.